Below are 21 T cell receptor beta chains sequenced from a single sample in a study of T cell changes during pregnancy in multiple sclerosis. Sequencing used immunoSEQ multiplex PCR; TCRdb keeps in-frame clones, though not all of them. The table shows over 30,000 clones, with approximately 90% occurring only once. This specimen was CD4+ T cells from peripheral blood mononuclear cells, taken in the third trimester of pregnancy. These receptors were obtained from a female donor in good health, enrolled as a control in a pregnancy study.

The genes are TRBV4-1 and TRBJ2-4; TRBD2 matches 12 bases. Germline V gene sequence: CDR1 MGHRA, CDR2 YSYEKL. With 4 bases clipped from V and 0 bases from J, the junction kept 10 bases outside the gene matches. The CDR3 extends over 19 amino acids. The CDR3: CASSPSRLAGVLAKNIQYF. CDR3 nucleotide sequence: TGCGCCAGCAGCCCTTCCCGACTAGCGGGGGTTCTAGCCAAAAACATTCAGTACTTC.

DNA for the CDR3: TGTGCCAGCAGCTTAACGGACAGCATGAACACTGAAGCTTTCTTT. Encoded protein: CASSLTDSMNTEAFF. J is TRBJ1-1 and V is TRBV11-2; possibly TRBD1 for D (6 bases). The V gene's germline CDR1 is SGHAT and CDR2 FQNNGV. Between the trimmed V and J ends, which lost 2 bases and 0 bases, there was a span of 10 bases. This CDR3 contains 15 residues.

The chain combines TRBV5-1 with TRBJ2-1, with TRBD1 matching 8 bases. Germline CDR1 SGHRS, CDR2 YFSETQ. The CDR3 runs 14 residues. V shed 3 bases, J shed 10 bases, and the junction held 9 bases outside the gene matches. DNA of the CDR3: TGCGCCAGCAGCTGGGGGCAGGGGGCAGGCGAGCAGTTCTTC. Its translation: CASSWGQGAGEQFF.

V usage is TRBV27 and J usage is TRBJ2-1; tentatively, D is TRBD2 (6 bases). The germline V gene encodes CDR1 MNHEY and CDR2 SMNVEV (reference sequence). Trimming pared 5 bases from V and 3 bases from J, leaving 11 bases between. The CDR3 totals 14 residues. The CDR3 DNA reads TGTGCCAGCAGTCGTAGCGGTTACTACAATGAGCAGTTCTTC. It translates to CASSRSGYYNEQFF.

This chain joins TRBV6-6 and TRBJ1-1; 8 bases fit TRBD1. J lost 0 bases, V lost 8 bases, and 5 bases had no gene match. Germline V CDR1 and CDR2: MNHNY, SVGAGI (reference sequence). The CDR3 is 14 residues long. CDR3 sequence (DNA): TGTGCCAGCGCGCCGGACAGGGTGAACACTGAAGCTTTCTTT. Protein: CASAPDRVNTEAFF.

The V call is TRBV6-5, the J call TRBJ1-2; weak D call: TRBD1 (6 bases). Trimming left V 5 bases short and J 1 base short, with 8 bases between. The length of the CDR3 is 13 residues. The germline V gene encodes CDR1 MNHEY and CDR2 SVGAGI. DNA of the CDR3: TGTGCCAGCAGTCTGGACAGTAACTATGGCTACACCTTC. Translating gives CASSLDSNYGYTF.

This clone was observed once. The J gene is TRBJ1-5, the V gene TRBV7-9; 8 bases agree with TRBD1. V shed 1 base and J 2 bases; nucleotides not matched to a gene: 4. CDR3 length: 16 amino acids. Germline CDR1 SEHNR, CDR2 FQNEAQ (reference sequence). This CDR3 reads CASSLVTGGGNQPQHF. Here the CDR3 DNA reads TGTGCCAGCAGCTTAGTTACAGGGGGAGGCAATCAGCCCCAGCATTTT.

In this sample, this clone turned up a few times. The chain employs TRBV9 and TRBJ1-2; 7 nucleotides match TRBD1. The CDR3 loop spans 16 amino acids. V lost 0 bases and J lost 4; bases outside the gene matches: 9. The V gene's germline CDR1 is SGDLS and CDR2 YYNGEE. DNA for the CDR3: TGTGCCAGCAGCGTAGCTAACACAGGGGAACTCTATGGCTACACCTTC. Residues: CASSVANTGELYGYTF.

This clone was found once. This rearrangement joins TRBV28 to TRBJ2-7; a weak D match, TRBD2 (6 bases). Germline V gives CDR1 MDHEN, CDR2 SYDVKM. The CDR3 has 13 residues. The V end was cut by 4 bases, the J end by 0 bases, with 7 bases between. For the CDR3, the DNA is TGTGCCAGCAGTTCGGGGGACTCCTACGAGCAGTACTTC. Amino acid sequence: CASSSGDSYEQYF.

The rearrangement uses TRBV19 and TRBJ2-4; D perhaps matches TRBD1 (6 bases). V shed 0 bases and J shed 0 bases, with 18 bases lying between them. The CDR3 has 19 amino acids. Germline V gene data show CDR1 as LNHDA and CDR2 as SQIVND (reference sequence). The CDR3 DNA sequence: TGTGCCAGTAGTATAGATCGAACAGGGATTCCCTCAGCCAAAAACATTCAGTACTTC. As protein: CASSIDRTGIPSAKNIQYF.

The rearrangement joins TRBV28 to TRBJ1-1; D is perhaps TRBD1 (5 bases). Trimming stripped 5 bases from V and 11 bases from J, with 18 bases between. Looked up from germline, CDR1 is MDHEN and CDR2 is SYDVKM. The length of the CDR3 is 13 residues. CDR3 amino acids: CASSPAQGLEAFF. CDR3 in DNA: TGTGCCAGCAGTCCCGCGCAGGGATTGGAGGCTTTCTTT.

The chain links TRBV2 to TRBJ1-5; the match to TRBD1 covers 7 bases. V was pared by 4 bases and J by 6 bases, with 12 bases of the junction left unmatched. The CDR3 contains 16 residues. In germline, CDR1 is SNHLY, CDR2 FYNNEI. CDR3 loop: CASSVIGTAEGQPQHF. CDR3 DNA sequence: TGTGCCAGCAGTGTCATCGGGACAGCAGAGGGTCAGCCCCAGCATTTT.

V is TRBV30 and J is TRBJ2-2, with TRBD2 identical over 8 bases. The CDR3 sequence is 15 residues long. V trimming: 0 bases; J trimming: 5 bases; junction bases outside the gene matches: 5. CDR1 and CDR2 (germline): GTSNPN, SVGIG (reference sequence). The CDR3 spells CAWSVDGRDTGELFF. The CDR3 coding sequence is TGTGCCTGGAGTGTTGACGGGAGGGATACCGGGGAGCTGTTTTTT.

The gene calls are TRBV11-2 and TRBJ1-3; the D is unclear. CDR1 SGHAT and CDR2 FQNNGV come from the germline V gene. V was trimmed by 5 bases and J by 4 bases, leaving 9 bases between them. The CDR3 consists of 13 residues. For the CDR3, the DNA is TGTGCCAGCAGCCTCCTACGGGGAAACACCATATATTTT. It is translated as CASSLLRGNTIYF.

This clone showed up just a few times. The chain uses TRBV14 and TRBJ2-4; no firm D call. Germline V CDR1 and CDR2: SGHDN, FVKESK. This CDR3 is 13 amino acids long. Trimming took 2 bases from V and 6 from J, leaving 8 bases between them. CDR3 DNA sequence: TGTGCCAGCAGCCAATCAACAGTAAACATTCAGTACTTC. It yields the protein CASSQSTVNIQYF.

CDR3 in amino acids: CASSPARWGDNEKLFF. The DNA of the CDR3 is TGTGCCAGCTCACCGGCCAGGTGGGGGGATAATGAAAAACTGTTTTTT. V gene TRBV18 combines with J gene TRBJ1-4, with D maybe TRBD1 (5 bases). V was cut by 3 bases and J by 4 bases, with 15 bases left in between. The germline CDR1 and CDR2 sequences are KGHSH and LQKENI. The CDR3 spans 16 residues.

The chain carries TRBV7-2 and TRBJ1-2, with D possibly TRBD1 on 6 matching bases. The CDR3 spans 14 residues. V was pared by 1 base and J by 8 bases, with 14 bases between. Germline V CDR1 and CDR2: SGHTA, FQGNSA. The CDR3 is CASSLVGQGRGYTF. The CDR3 coding sequence is TGTGCCAGCAGCTTAGTCGGCCAGGGGCGAGGCTACACCTTC.

The table lists this clone with a few counts. J is TRBJ1-6 and V is TRBV7-9, with 8 bases matching TRBD1. V lost 5 bases, J lost 13 bases, and 13 bases stayed unmatched. The CDR3 has 15 amino acids. Germline-derived CDR1 and CDR2 are SEHNR and FQNEAQ (reference sequence). The CDR3 DNA follows: TGTGCCAGCAGCCGAGGGGGACAGGTGGAAGGGCCCCTCCACTTT. Translating gives CASSRGGQVEGPLHF.

In its sample, this clone was seen a few times. The genes are TRBV18 and TRBJ2-7; D is possibly TRBD1 (6 bases). The CDR3 contains 15 residues. CDR1 is KGHSH, CDR2 LQKENI, per germline. The V and J ends lost 2 bases and 3 bases respectively, with 14 bases between them. CDR3 sequence reads: CASSPTGQGIYEQYF. Written as DNA, the CDR3 is TGTGCCAGCTCACCAACAGGGCAGGGGATCTACGAGCAGTACTTC.

The chain carries TRBV19 and TRBJ1-3, with D possibly being TRBD1 (6 bases). The CDR3 length is 15 residues. Germline CDR1 and CDR2: LNHDA and SQIVND (reference sequence). Trimming cost V 6 bases and J 4 bases, with 16 bases left between them. CDR3 protein: CASSPRGGAGNTIYF. CDR3 DNA sequence: TGTGCCAGTAGCCCTAGAGGGGGTGCGGGAAACACCATATATTTT.

The chain combines TRBV27 with TRBJ1-5, with D possibly matching TRBD1 (6 bases). Germline CDR1 MNHEY, CDR2 SMNVEV (reference sequence). V lost 10 bases, J lost 6 bases, and 19 bases lay in between. The CDR3 runs 14 residues. The chain's CDR3 is CAIQDRAGAQPQHF. CDR3 nucleotides: TGTGCCATCCAAGATAGGGCAGGGGCTCAGCCCCAGCATTTT.